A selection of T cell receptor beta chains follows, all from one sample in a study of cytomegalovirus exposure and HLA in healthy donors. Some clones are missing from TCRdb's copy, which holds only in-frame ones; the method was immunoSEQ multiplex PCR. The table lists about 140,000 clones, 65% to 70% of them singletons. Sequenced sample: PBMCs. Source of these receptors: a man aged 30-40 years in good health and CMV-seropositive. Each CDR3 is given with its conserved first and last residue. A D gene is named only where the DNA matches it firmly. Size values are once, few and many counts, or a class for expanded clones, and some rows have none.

TGTGCCAGCAGTGCATCCGGGACAGGGTTGGTTTGGGTTGGAAACACCATATATTTT	CASSASGTGLVWVGNTIYF	TRBV2	NA	TRBD1	TRBJ1-3
TGCGCCAGCAGCTTGGGACAGCCCAATGAGCAGTTCTTC	CASSLGQPNEQFF	TRBV5-1	NA	NA	TRBJ2-1
TGCGCCAGCAGCTTAAGGGGCGGCAATGGAATTGAGCAGTACTTC	CASSLRGGNGIEQYF	TRBV5-1	NA	NA	TRBJ2-7
TGCGCCAGCAGCCAGGACAGGGGGCGAACTGAAGCTTTCTTT	CASSQDRGRTEAFF	TRBV4-1	NA	TRBD1	TRBJ1-1
TGCGCCAGCGGAGCGGGAGGGCCCACCGGGGAGCTGTTTTTT	CASGAGGPTGELFF	TRBV10-1	NA	TRBD2	TRBJ2-2
TGTGCCAGCAGCCCCCCCCCAGGGTATGGCTACACCTTC	CASSPPPGYGYTF	TRBV11-2	NA	NA	TRBJ1-2
TGTGCCAGCAGCTCACTGTGGGCCGCCTACAATGAGCAGTTCTTC	CASSSLWAAYNEQFF	TRBV7-9	NA	NA	TRBJ2-1
TGTGCCTTAAGTGGAGTGAACACTGAAGCTTTCTTT	CALSGVNTEAFF	TRBV30	NA	NA	TRBJ1-1
TGTGCCAGCAGCGTAGTTTTTGCGGAGACAGGAGAGCCCGGAAACACCATATATTTT	CASSVVFAETGEPGNTIYF	TRBV9	few	NA	TRBJ1-3
TGTGCCAGCAGCCAGTTCAGGGGCCATGGCTACACCTTC	CASSQFRGHGYTF	TRBV14	NA	NA	TRBJ1-2
TGTGCCAGCAGCTCAAAGGGGGGGGGCCCGGAGGAGCAGTTCTTC	CASSSKGGGPEEQFF	TRBV7-3	NA	NA	TRBJ2-1
TGTGCCTGGACGCGACAGGGCGGCGGCTACACCTTC	CAWTRQGGGYTF	TRBV30	NA	TRBD1	TRBJ1-2
TGTGCCAGCAGTGACGTGGGCCCCCACTACGAGCAGTACTTC	CASSDVGPHYEQYF	TRBV2	NA	NA	TRBJ2-7
TGTGCCAGCAGCTCCCTTGAGCGGGAGTATCCCCCCACGCAGTATTTT	CASSSLEREYPPTQYF	TRBV5-4	NA	TRBD2	TRBJ2-3
TGTGCCTGGAGTGTACGGAGGGGTCCTCGATCACCCCTCCACTTT	CAWSVRRGPRSPLHF	TRBV30	NA	NA	TRBJ1-6
TGTGCCAGCAGCTCCGGACTAGCGGGAGGGCCAGATACGCAGTATTTT	CASSSGLAGGPDTQYF	TRBV11-3	NA	TRBD2	TRBJ2-3
TGTGCCAGCAGCTCAGGGGGTTTGGAGAACACTGAAGCTTTCTTT	CASSSGGLENTEAFF	TRBV28	NA	TRBD1	TRBJ1-1
TGTGCCAGCAGTTTATGGGCCGGGGAGGGGACACACTATGGCTACACCTTC	CASSLWAGEGTHYGYTF	TRBV27	once	NA	TRBJ1-2
TGTGCCAGGGGAAGCCCCGACAGGGTTAGAAACACCATATATTTT	CARGSPDRVRNTIYF	TRBV2	NA	TRBD1	TRBJ1-3
TGTGCCAGCTCCCGGCGGGGGCCTCCCGATGAGCAGTTCTTC	CASSRRGPPDEQFF	TRBV6-5	NA	NA	TRBJ2-1
TGTGCCAGCATTCTATGGGAAGGGGGCGGTCAGCCCCAGCATTTT	CASILWEGGGQPQHF	TRBV6-5	NA	TRBD1	TRBJ1-5
TGTGCCAGCAGTTTGGGCAGCCTCACCGGGGAGCTGTTTTTT	CASSLGSLTGELFF	TRBV27	NA	NA	TRBJ2-2
TGTGCCAGCAGTGTACTAGCGGGGGGTTACAATGAGCAGTTCTTC	CASSVLAGGYNEQFF	TRBV6-5	NA	TRBD2	TRBJ2-1
TGTGCCAGCAGGGATGGATCGGGAGGAAGGGACACAGATACGCAGTATTTT	CASRDGSGGRDTDTQYF	TRBV28	NA	TRBD2	TRBJ2-3
TGTGCCAGCAGTTCCGGGACAGGAGACACTGAAGCTTTCTTT	CASSSGTGDTEAFF	TRBV7-3	NA	TRBD1	TRBJ1-1
TGTGCCAGCAGCCGGAGGGGACAGGGGGCAGATACGCAGTATTTT	CASSRRGQGADTQYF	TRBV7-6	NA	TRBD1	TRBJ2-3
TGCGCCAGCAGCCAAGATCGGAACGGGATGGGTGAGCAGTTCTTC	CASSQDRNGMGEQFF	TRBV4-1	NA	NA	TRBJ2-1
TGTGCCAGCAGTGACGGAGGGGGAGGGACAGATACGCAGTATTTT	CASSDGGGGTDTQYF	TRBV6-4	few	NA	TRBJ2-3
TGTGCCAGCAGCCGAGCACCGGCGCAGGGTCAGCCCCAGCATTTT	CASSRAPAQGQPQHF	TRBV6-6	few	NA	TRBJ1-5
TGTGCCAGCAACAATCCGGTCGGGGGGTGGGAGCAGTACTTC	CASNNPVGGWEQYF	TRBV9	NA	TRBD2	TRBJ2-7
TGTGCCTGGAGTTCACTCCACACTGAAGCTTTCTTT	CAWSSLHTEAFF	TRBV30	few	NA	TRBJ1-1
TGTGCCAGCAGCGCCGGACAGGGCGGTAGGGAGACCCAGTACTTC	CASSAGQGGRETQYF	TRBV9	NA	TRBD1	TRBJ2-5
TGTGCCAGCAGCCAAGACCGGACAGCTTATGGCTACACCTTC	CASSQDRTAYGYTF	TRBV14	few	NA	TRBJ1-2
TGTGCCAGCAATACCTTCGGGTCCAGTTCCTACGAGCAGTACTTC	CASNTFGSSSYEQYF	TRBV6-1	NA	NA	TRBJ2-7
TGTGCCAGCAGCCAAGCAGTTGGCAGGGGCTTTCGCTCTGGAAACACCATATATTTT	CASSQAVGRGFRSGNTIYF	TRBV14	NA	NA	TRBJ1-3
TGTGCCAGCAGGTTGGACAACGCTGGAAACACCATATATTTT	CASRLDNAGNTIYF	TRBV28	NA	NA	TRBJ1-3
TGTGCCAGCAGTCTACCGGGACAGGCCACCTACGAGCAGTACTTC	CASSLPGQATYEQYF	TRBV27	NA	TRBD1	TRBJ2-7
TGTGCCAGCAGCTTATCGGATGTAAGGTATCCGGGTGATGGCTACACCTTC	CASSLSDVRYPGDGYTF	TRBV7-9	few	NA	TRBJ1-2
TGTGCCAGCAGCCCCGAAGGGGCCGGGGAGCTGTTTTTT	CASSPEGAGELFF	TRBV7-3	NA	NA	TRBJ2-2
TGTGCCAGCAATCCCGGGACACGGAATGAAAAACTGTTTTTT	CASNPGTRNEKLFF	TRBV6-6	NA	NA	TRBJ1-4
TGTGCCAGCAGTTCAAACAGGGGGGTTAGTTATGGCTACACCTTC	CASSSNRGVSYGYTF	TRBV28	NA	TRBD1	TRBJ1-2
TGTGCCAGTAGTATTGGAGCGACAGGGGGCTTGGAGACCCAGTACTTC	CASSIGATGGLETQYF	TRBV19	once	TRBD1	TRBJ2-5
TGTGCCAGCTCACCTGGACAGATTCGGGCGTACGAGCAGTACTTC	CASSPGQIRAYEQYF	TRBV18	NA	NA	TRBJ2-7
TGTGCCAGCAGTGGGGGTCGGGACTACGAGCAGTACTTC	CASSGGRDYEQYF	TRBV2	NA	NA	TRBJ2-7
TGTGCCAGCAGCTTGGGTGGGGACAGCTACGAGCAGTACTTC	CASSLGGDSYEQYF	TRBV5-6	NA	TRBD1	TRBJ2-7
TGTGCCAGTAGTTGGACTAGACCTGATACGCAGTATTTT	CASSWTRPDTQYF	TRBV19	once	TRBD2	TRBJ2-3
TGTGCCTGGAGTGACGGACGGGGAACTAATGAAAAACTGTTTTTT	CAWSDGRGTNEKLFF	TRBV30	few	NA	TRBJ1-4
TGCAGCGTTGGTATGACAGGGACTAGCACAGATACGCAGTATTTT	CSVGMTGTSTDTQYF	TRBV29-1	NA	NA	TRBJ2-3
TGTGCCAGCAGCTTAGCGTCTACAGAAAGACAGCCCCAGCATTTT	CASSLASTERQPQHF	TRBV7-9	NA	NA	TRBJ1-5